This T cell receptor (beta chain) was recorded in a study of blood T cell repertoires in COVID-19 (dated by TCRdb to the early 2020s). Concerning the study at large: Samples from collaborators originated in the United States, Italy and Spain and spanned both the acute and convalescent phases of COVID-19. The prospective study material was composed of cDNA or gDNA derived from T cells, B-cell-depleted T cells, or PBMCs. The repertoires were made available in a free public database intended to serve as a resource for research on the immune response to SARS-CoV-2. Subjects who had been exposed to COVID-19, were actively infected with it, or had recovered from it provided the deeply sampled blood TCRbeta repertoires that made up the dataset. Nearly every sample came with metadata listing a de-identified subject ID, COVID-19 status, age in years and sex. The samples were drawn from the first 160 participants of the ongoing ImmuneRACE study and from roughly 1,300 subjects provided by 6 global collaborators. Where HLA class I and class II types were available, the types were taken from metadata supplied by the sample provider, not from assay-based typing. Broader findings and caveats from the paper: The amount of clinical and demographic metadata varied by source and participant and was provided uncurated.

Details on this clone: Its antigen is currently not known. No clone much larger than this one lies a single base away; base qualities are absent.

TCRbeta CDR3 regions were amplified from genomic DNA by means of the immunoSEQ Assay, a bias-controlled multiplex PCR. On the study's bioinformatics: Within the assay, amplification of reference gene primers was used to estimate how many nucleated cells each sample contained. Sequence reads were collapsed and filtered to measure the absolute abundance of every unique TCRbeta CDR3 rearrangement. For each sample, productive Simpson clonality was calculated by taking the square root of Simpson's diversity index across productive rearrangements. TCRdb re-hosts the immuneACCESS table, in-frame sequences only. Its copies lack some clones; in the studies checked, an unresolved V gene accounts for under half of them, and the cause for the rest is not known. V and J calls plus clone size are reproduced from that table; the DNA served to infer D and trimming. This sample has under 20,000 clones in its table, and 80% to 90% of those were observed once. The ten most abundant clones make up roughly 3.2% of the sample.

Collaborating institutions collected whole blood in K2EDTA tubes following their own protocols. For TCRbeta analysis, collaborator samples were shipped as frozen whole blood, as isolated PBMCs, or as DNA extracted from either sample type. Looking up the germline V gene yields CDR1 SGHVS and CDR2 FQNEAQ. Taken from cysteine to phenylalanine, the CDR3 has 11 residues. CDR3 DNA is the only sequence kept; it has 33 bases, read in frame from the first base. Between the V and J ends, shortened by 3 bases and 6 bases respectively, the junction contains 6 bases. This clonotype was sampled from a human donor in a cohort sampled during active COVID-19. In this chain, TRBV7-8 is recombined with TRBJ2-7; possibly the D gene is TRBD2, per 5 matching bases. Sequenced input: peripheral blood. Read as DNA, the sequence is TGTGCCAGCAGCTTGGAGGTCGAGCAGTACTTC. This yields the protein CASSLEVEQYF.